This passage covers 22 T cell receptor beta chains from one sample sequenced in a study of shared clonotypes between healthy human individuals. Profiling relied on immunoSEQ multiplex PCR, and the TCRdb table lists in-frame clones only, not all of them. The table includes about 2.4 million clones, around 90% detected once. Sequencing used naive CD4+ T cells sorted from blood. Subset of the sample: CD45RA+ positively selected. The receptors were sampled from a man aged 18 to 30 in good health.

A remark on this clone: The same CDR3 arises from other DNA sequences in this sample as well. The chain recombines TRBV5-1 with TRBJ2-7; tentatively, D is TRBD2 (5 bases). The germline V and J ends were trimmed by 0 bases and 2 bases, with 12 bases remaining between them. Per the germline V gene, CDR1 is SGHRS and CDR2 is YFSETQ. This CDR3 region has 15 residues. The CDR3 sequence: CASSLESGTPYEQYF. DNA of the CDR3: TGCGCCAGCAGCTTGGAGAGCGGCACACCCTACGAGCAGTACTTC.

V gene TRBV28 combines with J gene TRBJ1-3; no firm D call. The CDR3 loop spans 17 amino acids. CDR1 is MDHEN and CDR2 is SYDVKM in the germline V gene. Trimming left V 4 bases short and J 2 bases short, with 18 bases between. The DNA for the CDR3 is TGTGCCAGCAGTTCAGAACCGAGAGGAAGGGCTGGAAACACCATATATTTT. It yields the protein CASSSEPRGRAGNTIYF.

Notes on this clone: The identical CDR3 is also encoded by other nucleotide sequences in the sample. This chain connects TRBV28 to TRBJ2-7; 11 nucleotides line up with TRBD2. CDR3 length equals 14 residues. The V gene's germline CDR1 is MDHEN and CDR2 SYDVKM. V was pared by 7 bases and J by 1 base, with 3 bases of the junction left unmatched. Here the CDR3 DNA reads TGTGCCAGCATCACTAGCGGGGGTTCCTACGAGCAGTACTTC. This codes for CASITSGGSYEQYF.

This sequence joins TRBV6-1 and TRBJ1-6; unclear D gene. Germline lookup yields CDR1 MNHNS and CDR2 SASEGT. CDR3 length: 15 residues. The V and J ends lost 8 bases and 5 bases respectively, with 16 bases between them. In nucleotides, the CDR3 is TGTGCCAGCGACCTAAATGGCCCGGATAATTCACCCCTCCACTTT. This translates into CASDLNGPDNSPLHF.

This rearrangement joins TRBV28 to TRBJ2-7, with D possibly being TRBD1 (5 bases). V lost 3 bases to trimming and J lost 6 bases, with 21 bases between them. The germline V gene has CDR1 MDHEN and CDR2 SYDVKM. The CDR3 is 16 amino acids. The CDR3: CASSFPPARGMGEQYF. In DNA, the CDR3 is TGTGCCAGCAGTTTCCCCCCCGCTAGGGGCATGGGCGAGCAGTACTTC.

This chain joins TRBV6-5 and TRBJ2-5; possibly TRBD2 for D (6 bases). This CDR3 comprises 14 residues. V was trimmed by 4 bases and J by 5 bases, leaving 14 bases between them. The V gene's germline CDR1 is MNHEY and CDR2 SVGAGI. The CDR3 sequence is CASSLGPGGETQYF. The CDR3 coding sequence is TGTGCCAGCAGTTTGGGACCAGGAGGGGAGACCCAGTACTTC.

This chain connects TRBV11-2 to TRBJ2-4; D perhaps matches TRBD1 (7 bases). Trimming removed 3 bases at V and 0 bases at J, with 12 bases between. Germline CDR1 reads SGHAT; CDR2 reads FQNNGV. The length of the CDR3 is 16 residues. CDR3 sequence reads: CASSFQGGLAKNIQYF. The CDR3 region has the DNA TGTGCCAGCAGCTTCCAGGGGGGACTAGCCAAAAACATTCAGTACTTC.

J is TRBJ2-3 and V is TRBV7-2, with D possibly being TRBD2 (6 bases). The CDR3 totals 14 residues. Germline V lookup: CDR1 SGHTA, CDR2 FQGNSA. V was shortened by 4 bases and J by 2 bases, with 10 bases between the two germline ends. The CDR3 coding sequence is TGTGCCAGCAGCTGGGGACTTTCCACAGATACGCAGTATTTT. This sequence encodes CASSWGLSTDTQYF.

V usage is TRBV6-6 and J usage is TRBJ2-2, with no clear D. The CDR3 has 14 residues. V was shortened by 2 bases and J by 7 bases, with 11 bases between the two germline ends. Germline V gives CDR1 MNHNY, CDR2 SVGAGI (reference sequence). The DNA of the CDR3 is TGTGCCAGCAGTTACCTCAACACGGGCGGGGAGCTGTTTTTT. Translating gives CASSYLNTGGELFF.

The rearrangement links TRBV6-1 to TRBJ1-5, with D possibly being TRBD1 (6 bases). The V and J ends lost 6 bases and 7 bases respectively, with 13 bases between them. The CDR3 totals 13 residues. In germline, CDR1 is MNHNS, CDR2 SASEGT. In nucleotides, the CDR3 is TGTGCCAGCAGGGAGGGGGGGCAACAGCCCCAGCATTTT. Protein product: CASREGGQQPQHF.

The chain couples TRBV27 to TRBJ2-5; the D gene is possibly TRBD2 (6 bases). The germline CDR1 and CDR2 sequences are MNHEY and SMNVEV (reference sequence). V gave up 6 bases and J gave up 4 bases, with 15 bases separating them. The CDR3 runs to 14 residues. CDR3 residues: CASRPSGGGETQYF. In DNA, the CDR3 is TGTGCCAGCAGGCCATCCGGGGGAGGAGAGACCCAGTACTTC.

This CDR3 reads CASTSHLSYEQYF. The CDR3 region has the DNA TGTGCCAGCACCTCACACCTATCCTACGAGCAGTACTTC. The chain couples TRBV11-2 to TRBJ2-7; D unclear. Germline V gene data show CDR1 as SGHAT and CDR2 as FQNNGV. The CDR3 is 13 amino acids. V lost 7 bases and J 1 base, leaving 11 bases between the germline ends. Variable domain in full (rest from reference TRBV11-2 and TRBJ2-7): EAGVAQSPRYKIIEKRQSVAFWCNPISGHATLYWYQQILGQGPKLLIQFQNNGVVDDSQLPKDRFSAERLKGVDSTLKIQPAKLEDSAVYLCASTSHLSYEQYFGPGTRLTVT.

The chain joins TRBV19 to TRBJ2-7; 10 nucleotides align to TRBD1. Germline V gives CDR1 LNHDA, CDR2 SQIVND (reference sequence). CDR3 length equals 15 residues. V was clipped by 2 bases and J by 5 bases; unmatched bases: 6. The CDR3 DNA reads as TGTGCCAGTAGTATACCGGGACAGGGGAACGACGAGCAGTACTTC. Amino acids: CASSIPGQGNDEQYF.

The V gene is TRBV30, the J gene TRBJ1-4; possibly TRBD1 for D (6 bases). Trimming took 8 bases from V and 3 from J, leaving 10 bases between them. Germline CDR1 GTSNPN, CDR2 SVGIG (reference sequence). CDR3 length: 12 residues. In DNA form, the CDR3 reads TGTGCCCGTGGGGGGCCTAATGAAAAACTGTTTTTT. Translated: CARGGPNEKLFF.

This CDR3 reads CASSRGGENQPQHF. The CDR3 nucleotides are TGTGCCAGCAGCCGCGGAGGAGAGAATCAGCCCCAGCATTTT. This sequence joins TRBV5-5 and TRBJ1-5; no definite D call. Germline V CDR1 and CDR2: SGHKS, YYEKEE (reference sequence). Trimming removed 4 bases at V and 4 bases at J, with 12 bases between. The CDR3 runs to 14 residues.

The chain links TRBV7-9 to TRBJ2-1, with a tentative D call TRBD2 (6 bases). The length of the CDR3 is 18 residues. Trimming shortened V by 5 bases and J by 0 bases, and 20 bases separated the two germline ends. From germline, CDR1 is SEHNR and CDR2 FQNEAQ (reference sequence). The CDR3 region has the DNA TGTGCCAGCAGCCGGGACTTTCTTCCCCCTAACTCCTACAATGAGCAGTTCTTC. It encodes CASSRDFLPPNSYNEQFF.

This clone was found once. CDR3 protein: CASSHAGSYNEQFF. The CDR3 DNA reads as TGCGCCAGCAGCCATGCCGGGAGCTACAATGAGCAGTTCTTC. The chain combines TRBV4-3 with TRBJ2-1; TRBD2 might be the D (6 bases). Trimming stripped 3 bases from V and 3 bases from J, with 9 bases between. The CDR3 length is 14 residues. CDR1 is LGHNA, CDR2 YSLEER, per germline.

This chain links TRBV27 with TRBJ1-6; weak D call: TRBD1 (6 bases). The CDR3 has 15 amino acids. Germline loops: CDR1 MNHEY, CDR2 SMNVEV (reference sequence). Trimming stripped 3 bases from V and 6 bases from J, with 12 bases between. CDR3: CASSLWGALNSPLHF. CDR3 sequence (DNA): TGTGCCAGCAGTTTGTGGGGGGCCCTTAATTCACCCCTCCACTTT.

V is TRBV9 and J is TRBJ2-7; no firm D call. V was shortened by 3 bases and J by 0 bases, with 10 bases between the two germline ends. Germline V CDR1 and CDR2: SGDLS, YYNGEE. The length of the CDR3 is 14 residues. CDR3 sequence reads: CASSADTISYEQYF. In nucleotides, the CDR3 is TGTGCCAGCAGCGCCGACACTATCTCCTACGAGCAGTACTTC.

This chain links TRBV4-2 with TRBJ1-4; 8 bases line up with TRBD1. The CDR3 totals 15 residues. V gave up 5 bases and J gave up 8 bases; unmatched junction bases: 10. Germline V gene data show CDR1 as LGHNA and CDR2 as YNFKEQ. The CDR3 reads CASSLEGQGGEKLFF. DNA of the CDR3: TGTGCCAGCAGCTTGGAAGGACAGGGTGGAGAAAAACTGTTTTTT.

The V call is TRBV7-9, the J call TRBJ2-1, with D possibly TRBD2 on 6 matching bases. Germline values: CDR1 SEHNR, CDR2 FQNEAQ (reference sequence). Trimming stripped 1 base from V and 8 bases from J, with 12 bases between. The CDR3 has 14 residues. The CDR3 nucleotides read TGTGCCAGCAGCTTAGGCGGGAAGGTCGATGAGCAGTTCTTC. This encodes CASSLGGKVDEQFF.

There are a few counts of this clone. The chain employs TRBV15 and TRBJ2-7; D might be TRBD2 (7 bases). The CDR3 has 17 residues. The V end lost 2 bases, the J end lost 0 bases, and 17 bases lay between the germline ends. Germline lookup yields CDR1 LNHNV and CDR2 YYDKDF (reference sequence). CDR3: CATSRRGGTDFSYEQYF. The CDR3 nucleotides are TGTGCCACCAGCAGAAGGGGGGGCACTGACTTCTCCTACGAGCAGTACTTC.